The clone carrying this T cell receptor beta chain registers medium-sized by frequency. The entry originates in a study of T cell clusters in autoimmune cytopenias. The CDR3 extends over 16 amino acids. Per the germline V gene, CDR1 is PRHDT and CDR2 is FYEKMQ (reference sequence). TRB rearrangements were amplified by touch-down multiplex PCR with mixed TRB-A/B primers. Following a re-call of the multiplex PCR reads, TCRdb has one entry per CDR3 protein and lacks DNA. The sample's table shows several thousand distinct CDR3 sequences. Some 34,000 genome equivalents of blood DNA were amplified for TRB. These data were also reused for a study on T cell repertoires in aging, cancer and after chemotherapy. This second report adds: About 8.8 million TCR reads were in the whole dataset. Compared with age-matched healthy donors, untreated hematological or solid cancer patients showed higher blood TCR clonality. In healthy donors, age-related TCR diversity loss mainly reflected lost richness. Immunological memory after chemotherapy cannot be judged from the repertoire data.

Sequencing used peripheral blood. The receptor was isolated from a human donor with chronic lymphocytic leukemia. The donor label of this sample is uncertain. V usage is TRBV13 and J usage is TRBJ1-6; TCRdb outputs TRBD1, but without DNA this stays unchecked. The CDR3 is CASREEQGVVNSPLHF.